The 30 T cell receptor beta chains listed next were all sequenced from one sample in a study of control samples from healthy donors and cancer patients. The method was immunoSEQ multiplex PCR; TCRdb's version includes in-frame clones alone and lacks a portion of them. The data show 130,000 or so clones, 70% to 90% seen once. The specimen sequenced was blood. The receptor set was obtained from a man aged 50 to 60 in good health.

This clone has more than one count but fewer than ten. V is TRBV28 and J is TRBJ1-5; D possibly corresponds to TRBD1 (6 bases). V gave up 10 bases and J gave up 6 bases, with 25 bases separating them. The CDR3 has 16 amino acids. Germline V gives CDR1 MDHEN, CDR2 SYDVKM. The CDR3, as DNA: TGTGCCACCCGTTCCCAGGGGCTTTCGGGGAGTCAGCCCCAGCATTTT. Its protein product is CATRSQGLSGSQPQHF.

This sequence joins TRBV7-9 and TRBJ2-1; 13 bases map to TRBD2. CDR3 length: 17 residues. Germline V gives CDR1 SEHNR, CDR2 FQNEAQ (reference sequence). Unmatched junction bases numbered 9, after V lost 5 bases and J lost 5 bases. CDR3: CASSPLLLAGGHNEQFF. The CDR3 bases are TGTGCCAGCAGCCCACTGTTACTAGCGGGGGGGCACAATGAGCAGTTCTTC. Together with reference TRBV7-9 and TRBJ2-1, the CDR3 gives the full variable domain: DTGVSQNPRHKITKRGQNVTFRCDPISEHNRLYWYRQTLGQGPEFLTYFQNEAQLEKSRLLSDRFSAERPKGSFSTLEIQRTEQGDSAMYLCASSPLLLAGGHNEQFFGPGTRLTVL.

This sequence joins TRBV5-6 and TRBJ2-1; D is possibly TRBD1 or TRBD2 (5 bases each). Trimming shortened V by 1 base and J by 4 bases, and 15 bases separated the two germline ends. The CDR3 is made up of 16 amino acids. The germline gives CDR1 SGHDT, CDR2 YYEEEE. The CDR3: CASSLWERGAYNEQFF. In nucleotides, the CDR3 is TGTGCCAGCAGCTTGTGGGAGCGAGGGGCATACAATGAGCAGTTCTTC.

The chain recombines TRBV29-1 with TRBJ2-5; possible D gene TRBD1, 5 bases. Deletions cut 6 bases from V and 0 bases from J, with 11 bases between. Looked up from germline, CDR1 is SQVTM and CDR2 is ANQGSEA. The CDR3 spans 13 residues. The DNA for the CDR3 is TGCAGCGTCTCGACAGCTTACCAAGAGACCCAGTACTTC. Encoded protein: CSVSTAYQETQYF.

The V call is TRBV7-6, the J call TRBJ2-3; D is uncertain. In germline, CDR1 is SGHVS, CDR2 FNYEAQ. The V end lost 4 bases, the J end lost 0 bases, and 11 bases lay between the germline ends. The CDR3 contains 15 residues. The CDR3 region is CASSWRTDSTDTQYF. CDR3 DNA sequence: TGTGCCAGCAGCTGGAGAACGGATAGCACAGATACGCAGTATTTT.

The CDR3 DNA reads TGTGCCACCAGCCCCAGGCAGCTTGGGACCCAGTACTTC. It yields the protein CATSPRQLGTQYF. The rearrangement uses TRBV15 and TRBJ2-5; D gene ambiguous. Germline V gives CDR1 LNHNV, CDR2 YYDKDF (reference sequence). V lost 5 bases, J lost 7 bases, and 14 bases lay in between. CDR3 length: 13 amino acids. Full variable domain (rest looked up from reference TRBV15 and TRBJ2-5): DAMVIQNPRYQVTQFGKPVTLSCSQTLNHNVMYWYQQKSSQAPKLLFHYYDKDFNNEADTPDNFQSRRPNTSFCFLDIRSPGLGDTAMYLCATSPRQLGTQYFGPGTRLLVL.

This clone was recorded once. V and J are TRBV28 and TRBJ1-2; D unclear. CDR3 size: 11 residues. The V end lost 5 bases, the J end lost 7 bases, and 8 bases lay between the germline ends. Per the germline V gene, CDR1 is MDHEN and CDR2 is SYDVKM. The CDR3 spells CASSRLFGYTF. Here the CDR3 DNA reads TGTGCCAGCAGTCGGCTATTTGGCTACACCTTC.

The chain combines TRBV7-9 with TRBJ1-6; weak D call: TRBD1 (5 bases). Germline loops: CDR1 SEHNR, CDR2 FQNEAQ (reference sequence). This CDR3 region has 14 residues. V lost 6 bases and J 7 bases, leaving 13 bases between the germline ends. The DNA for the CDR3 is TGTGCCAGCAGTAACCAGGGAGGGAATTCACCCCTCCACTTT. Translating it yields CASSNQGGNSPLHF.

This rearrangement joins TRBV5-1 to TRBJ2-7; 8 bases are a match to TRBD2. The CDR3 has 17 residues. Germline V gives CDR1 SGHRS, CDR2 YFSETQ. Unmatched junction bases numbered 12, after V lost 2 bases and J lost 2 bases. The CDR3, as DNA: TGCGCCAGCAGCTTAAGCTTTTCGGGGGGGGACCCCTACGAGCAGTACTTC. This gives the protein CASSLSFSGGDPYEQYF.

The V and J genes are TRBV24-1 and TRBJ2-1; D is perhaps TRBD1 or TRBD2 (5 bases each). Germline assignment: CDR1 KGHDR and CDR2 SFDVKD. The V end lost 0 bases, the J end lost 9 bases, and 8 bases lay between the germline ends. The CDR3 loop spans 13 amino acids. CDR3 DNA: TGTGCCACCAGTGATTTGGACGGGACTGAGCAGTTCTTC. It codes for CATSDLDGTEQFF.

The chain recombines TRBV3-1 (or the pseudogene TRBV3-2) with TRBJ1-6; D remains ambiguous. Germline V lookup: CDR1 LGHDT, CDR2 YNNKEL (reference sequence). The CDR3 extends over 16 amino acids. V was cut by 1 base and J by 9 bases, with 16 bases left in between. As DNA, the CDR3 is TGTGCCAGCAGCCAAGGTATCAGCTCCGGTAGTTCACCCCTCCACTTT. This codes for CASSQGISSGSSPLHF.

The V gene is TRBV7-2, the J gene TRBJ2-2; D is undetermined. This CDR3 is built from 15 residues. Germline V gene sequence: CDR1 SGHTA, CDR2 FQGNSA. Trimming took off 6 bases at V and 1 base at J, with 12 bases between the two ends. CDR3 in amino acids: CASRPDTMNTGELFF. For the CDR3, the DNA is TGTGCCAGCAGACCCGACACGATGAACACCGGGGAGCTGTTTTTT.

This clone was detected only a few times. J is TRBJ2-1 and V is TRBV7-9, with TRBD2 as a possible D gene (5 bases). Per the germline V gene, CDR1 is SEHNR and CDR2 is FQNEAQ (reference sequence). V was pared by 1 base and J by 8 bases, with 15 bases between. The CDR3 consists of 15 residues. The CDR3: CASSLGPSRVDEQFF. The DNA of the CDR3 is TGTGCCAGCAGCTTAGGGCCTAGCCGGGTCGATGAGCAGTTCTTC.

This rearrangement joins TRBV3-1 (or the pseudogene TRBV3-2) to TRBJ2-7; 7 bases map to TRBD1. Trimming removed 2 bases from V and 2 bases from J; junction bases left unmatched: 3. Germline V gene sequence: CDR1 LGHDT, CDR2 YNNKEL (reference sequence). CDR3 length equals 14 residues. This CDR3 is CASSQLDRTYEQYF. The CDR3 DNA reads TGTGCCAGCAGCCAATTGGACAGGACCTACGAGCAGTACTTC.

The chain carries TRBV28 and TRBJ1-6, with D unresolved. Looked up from germline, CDR1 is MDHEN and CDR2 is SYDVKM. The CDR3 has 15 residues. V was cut by 7 bases and J by 5 bases, with 15 bases left in between. CDR3 amino acids: CASTNTGPNNSPLHF. In DNA form, the CDR3 reads TGTGCCAGCACAAACACCGGGCCGAATAATTCACCCCTCCACTTT.

This clone was seen a single time. The V gene is TRBV10-3, the J gene TRBJ1-2; no definite D call. Trimming pared 3 bases from V and 2 bases from J, leaving 7 bases between. The CDR3 length is 13 residues. Germline CDR1 ENHRY, CDR2 SYGVKD. The CDR3 loop is CAISDGRNYGYTF. CDR3 DNA sequence: TGTGCCATCAGTGACGGCAGAAACTATGGCTACACCTTC.

This chain uses TRBV30 with TRBJ2-7; D is perhaps TRBD2 (7 bases). V was clipped by 8 bases and J by 2 bases, with 19 bases between them. Per the germline V gene, CDR1 is GTSNPN and CDR2 is SVGIG (reference sequence). CDR3 size: 14 residues. CDR3 sequence: CAGGSGGPTYEQYF. The CDR3 bases are TGTGCCGGAGGTTCGGGGGGCCCAACCTACGAGCAGTACTTC.

The V and J genes are TRBV2 and TRBJ1-4, with a tentative D call TRBD1 (5 bases). CDR1 and CDR2 (germline): SNHLY, FYNNEI. The V and J ends lost 7 bases and 14 bases respectively, with 20 bases between them. The CDR3 sequence is 13 residues long. The CDR3 DNA follows: TGTGCCAGCAAGGGGCAGGGAGGTGCTTGGCTGTTTTTT. It codes for CASKGQGGAWLFF.

The rearrangement joins TRBV7-9 to TRBJ2-2; D remains ambiguous. CDR3 length: 12 residues. V shed 10 bases and J shed 6 bases, with 12 bases lying between them. The germline V gene has CDR1 SEHNR and CDR2 FQNEAQ (reference sequence). CDR3 sequence: CATSARPGELFF. CDR3 DNA sequence: TGTGCCACCTCCGCTAGACCCGGGGAGCTGTTTTTT.

The chain combines TRBV9 with TRBJ1-2, with TRBD1 identical over 7 bases. CDR3 size: 13 residues. Germline assignment: CDR1 SGDLS and CDR2 YYNGEE. V lost 5 bases and J lost 4; bases outside the gene matches: 5. CDR3 region: CASRAGGIYGYTF. The CDR3 coding sequence is TGTGCCAGCAGAGCAGGGGGTATCTATGGCTACACCTTC.

This sequence joins TRBV11-1 and TRBJ1-1; tentative D call: TRBD1 (5 bases). The CDR3 runs 15 residues. Germline CDR1 SGHAT, CDR2 FQDESV (reference sequence). The germline V and J ends were trimmed by 4 bases and 1 base, with 13 bases remaining between them. Here the CDR3 reads CASSSTGRKNTEAFF. CDR3 sequence (DNA): TGTGCCAGCAGCTCGACGGGACGGAAGAACACTGAAGCTTTCTTT.

V usage is TRBV4-2 and J usage is TRBJ1-3, with D unresolved. The CDR3 has 17 amino acids. The V and J ends lost 5 bases and 1 base respectively, with 18 bases between them. In germline, CDR1 is LGHNA, CDR2 YNFKEQ. The CDR3 sequence: CASSNRGRSRSGNTIYF. DNA of the CDR3: TGTGCCAGCAGCAATAGAGGGCGATCAAGGTCTGGAAACACCATATATTTT.

The chain joins TRBV25-1 to TRBJ1-4, with D hard to call. The germline CDR1 and CDR2 sequences are MGHDK and SYGVNS. The CDR3 covers 14 residues. The V and J ends lost 4 bases and 4 bases respectively, with 10 bases between them. CDR3 protein: CASSAVASNEKLFF. The CDR3 DNA sequence: TGTGCCAGCAGTGCCGTGGCGAGTAATGAAAAACTGTTTTTT.

V gene TRBV19 combines with J gene TRBJ1-1; D possibly corresponds to TRBD1 (6 bases). Looked up from germline, CDR1 is LNHDA and CDR2 is SQIVND (reference sequence). The CDR3 loop spans 15 amino acids. Trimming shortened V by 3 bases and J by 1 base, and 12 bases separated the two germline ends. The CDR3 sequence is CASSIYPGQNTEAFF. The CDR3 nucleotides are TGTGCCAGTAGTATCTACCCGGGACAGAACACTGAAGCTTTCTTT.

This chain links TRBV30 with TRBJ2-1; D may be TRBD2 (7 bases). V was trimmed by 0 bases and J by 7 bases, leaving 13 bases between them. This CDR3 spans 14 amino acids. Germline lookup yields CDR1 GTSNPN and CDR2 SVGIG (reference sequence). CDR3 nucleotides: TGTGCCTGGAGTGTTAGGGGGGGCCAGAATGAGCAGTTCTTC. This codes for CAWSVRGGQNEQFF.

The chain employs TRBV28 and TRBJ1-2, with 9 bases that match TRBD1. The length of the CDR3 is 15 residues. V dropped 11 bases and J dropped 0; count of bases not matched to a gene: 10. CDR1 and CDR2 (germline): MDHEN, SYDVKM. Here the CDR3 reads CASRLRQGANYGYTF. CDR3 coding DNA: TGTGCCTCTCGGTTACGACAGGGGGCTAACTATGGCTACACCTTC.

V and J are TRBV12-3 or TRBV12-4 and TRBJ1-5, with D uncertain. The germline V and J ends were trimmed by 3 bases and 2 bases, with 5 bases remaining between them. The CDR3 contains 13 residues. CDR3 residues: CASSLHGNQPQHF. CDR3 nucleotides: TGTGCCAGCAGTTTGCACGGCAATCAGCCCCAGCATTTT.

The CDR3: CASSYTGTATDTQYF. The CDR3 DNA reads TGTGCCAGCAGTTACACCGGGACAGCCACAGATACGCAGTATTTT. This sequence joins TRBV6-5 and TRBJ2-3; 7 nucleotides agree with TRBD1. This CDR3 region has 15 residues. Germline V gene sequence: CDR1 MNHEY, CDR2 SVGAGI. The trim removed 2 bases at V and 2 bases at J, leaving 4 bases unmatched.

This chain links TRBV5-1 with TRBJ2-5; D unresolved. The length of the CDR3 is 14 residues. Deletions cut 0 bases from V and 1 base from J, with 7 bases between. The V gene's germline CDR1 is SGHRS and CDR2 YFSETQ. The CDR3, as DNA: TGCGCCAGCAGCTTGGAAGTGTTCCAAGAGACCCAGTACTTC. Encoded protein: CASSLEVFQETQYF.

Comment on this clone: Within the sample, other DNA sequences also encode this same CDR3. The rearrangement uses TRBV2 and TRBJ2-2; D is unclear. CDR1 and CDR2 from the germline V gene are SNHLY and FYNNEI. Trimming stripped 4 bases from V and 5 bases from J, with 5 bases between. This CDR3 spans 12 amino acids. The DNA for the CDR3 is TGTGCCAGCAGTGGCCAAACCGGGGAGCTGTTTTTT. It specifies CASSGQTGELFF.